This entry lists 26 T cell receptor beta chains sequenced from one sample in a study of blood T cell repertoires in COVID-19. The data were produced by immunoSEQ multiplex PCR, yet TCRdb's version contains in-frame clones alone and is incomplete. The sample has approximately 94,000 clones, around 88% seen once; the top ten hold approximately 5.3%. Sequencing was carried out using peripheral blood. These receptors all stem from a human donor in a cohort sampled during active COVID-19.

The chain joins TRBV2 to TRBJ2-7; a weak D match, TRBD2 (6 bases). The germline gives CDR1 SNHLY, CDR2 FYNNEI. Trimming cost V 6 bases and J 1 base, with 7 bases left between them. CDR3 size: 12 residues. CDR3: CASRGTSYEQYF. CDR3 nucleotides: TGTGCCAGCAGAGGGACTTCCTACGAGCAGTACTTC.

The chain has TRBV20-1 and TRBJ2-3; maybe TRBD2 (5 bases). This CDR3 contains 14 residues. In germline, CDR1 is DFQATT, CDR2 SNEGSKA (reference sequence). The ends were cut back, 3 bases at V and 4 bases at J, with 14 bases in the middle. The CDR3 coding sequence is TGCAGTGCTAGTGCGGAGCTAGCCGCAGATACGCAGTATTTT. As protein: CSASAELAADTQYF.

The CDR3 nucleotides are TGTGCCAGCAGTCGGACAGGGGGTAATCAGCCCCAGCATTTT. This gives the protein CASSRTGGNQPQHF. The chain has TRBV6-2 or TRBV6-3 and TRBJ1-5, with 10 bases fitting TRBD1. This CDR3 has 14 amino acids. The germline V gene encodes CDR1 MNHEY and CDR2 SVGEGT. V was pared by 5 bases and J by 4 bases, with 2 bases of the junction left unmatched.

This chain joins TRBV7-6 and TRBJ2-5; 11 bases map to TRBD2. Germline CDR1 reads SGHVS; CDR2 reads FNYEAQ. V was pared by 5 bases and J by 5 bases, with 13 bases of the junction left unmatched. The CDR3 sequence is 17 residues long. CDR3 DNA: TGTGCCAGCAGCCCGAGAGGTGGTCTAGCGGGAGGCGAGACCCAGTACTTC. Translating it yields CASSPRGGLAGGETQYF.

CDR3 residues: CASSQGPDSSSGNTIYF. In nucleotides, the CDR3 is TGCGCCAGCAGCCAGGGTCCTGACTCGAGCTCTGGAAACACCATATATTTT. The chain combines TRBV4-3 with TRBJ1-3; D not resolved. In germline, CDR1 is LGHNA, CDR2 YSLEER. The length of the CDR3 is 17 residues. V was pared by 3 bases and J by 0 bases, with 15 bases between.

The CDR3: CAWSTPLAGGYNEQFF. CDR3 DNA: TGTGCCTGGAGTACCCCACTAGCGGGAGGTTACAATGAGCAGTTCTTC. The V and J genes are TRBV30 and TRBJ2-1, with 12 bases fitting TRBD2. Germline CDR1 and CDR2: GTSNPN and SVGIG (reference sequence). After removal of 2 bases from V and 4 bases from J, the junction contained 6 bases not matched to a gene. This CDR3 is 16 amino acids long. Supplemented by reference TRBV30 and TRBJ2-1, the full variable domain reads SQTIHQWPATLVQPVGSPLSLECTVEGTSNPNLYWYRQAAGRGLQLLFYSVGIGQISSEVPQNLSASRPQDRQFILSSKKLLLSDSGFYLCAWSTPLAGGYNEQFFGPGTRLTVL.

The genes are TRBV19 and TRBJ1-2; TRBD1 is a possible D gene (5 bases). CDR3 length equals 13 residues. With 7 bases removed from V and 4 bases from J, the gap between germline ends came to 13 bases. The germline gives CDR1 LNHDA, CDR2 SQIVND (reference sequence). The CDR3 nucleotides read TGTGCCAGTAATCAGGGTCCGGGCTATGGCTACACCTTC. Its translation is CASNQGPGYGYTF.

V and J are TRBV5-1 and TRBJ2-7, with 13 bases matching TRBD2. The CDR3 extends over 17 amino acids. V shed 4 bases, J shed 2 bases, and the junction held 9 bases outside the gene matches. In germline, CDR1 is SGHRS, CDR2 YFSETQ. CDR3 residues: CASSGGLAGASTYEQYF. The CDR3 coding sequence is TGCGCCAGCAGCGGTGGACTAGCGGGAGCTTCGACCTACGAGCAGTACTTC.

V usage is TRBV7-7 and J usage is TRBJ2-5, with 11 bases matching TRBD2. V was pared by 2 bases and J by 0 bases, with 17 bases of the junction left unmatched. CDR3 length: 21 amino acids. The germline gives CDR1 SSHAT, CDR2 FNYEAQ (reference sequence). The CDR3 sequence is CASSLMGKRASGRMDQETQYF. The CDR3 DNA is TGTGCCAGCAGCTTAATGGGGAAGAGGGCTAGCGGGAGGATGGACCAAGAGACCCAGTACTTC.

DNA of the CDR3: TGTGCCAGCAGCTTCCAGGGGGAGGAGACCCAGTACTTC. Translating it yields CASSFQGEETQYF. The chain is built from TRBV5-5 and TRBJ2-5; 7 bases map to TRBD1. Germline CDR1 reads SGHKS; CDR2 reads YYEKEE (reference sequence). V was clipped by 2 bases and J by 5 bases; unmatched bases: 3. This CDR3 has 13 amino acids. The complete variable domain, with remaining parts taken from reference TRBV5-5 and TRBJ2-5, reads DAGVTQSPTHLIKTRGQQVTLRCSPISGHKSVSWYQQVLGQGPQFIFQYYEKEERGRGNFPDRFSARQFPNYSSELNVNALLLGDSALYLCASSFQGEETQYFGPGTRLLVL.

The gene calls are TRBV27 and TRBJ1-5, with D possibly matching TRBD1 (5 bases). V was cut by 3 bases and J by 6 bases, with 12 bases left in between. The CDR3 runs 14 residues. CDR1 is MNHEY and CDR2 is SMNVEV in the germline V gene (reference sequence). The CDR3, as DNA: TGTGCCAGCAGTTTCCAGGGAATGGGTCAGCCCCAGCATTTT. It translates to CASSFQGMGQPQHF.

This chain joins TRBV7-9 and TRBJ2-5, with 7 bases matching TRBD1. Trimming removed 3 bases from V and 1 base from J; junction bases left unmatched: 8. Germline V CDR1 and CDR2: SEHNR, FQNEAQ (reference sequence). The CDR3 extends over 16 amino acids. This CDR3 reads CASSFGQDISQETQYF. CDR3 bases: TGTGCCAGCAGCTTTGGACAGGATATCTCCCAAGAGACCCAGTACTTC.

The genes are TRBV6-4 and TRBJ2-1, with 11 bases lining up with TRBD1. CDR3 length: 15 residues. Germline CDR1 and CDR2: MRHNA and SNTAGT. The trim removed 5 bases at V and 6 bases at J, leaving 6 bases unmatched. CDR3 DNA sequence: TGTGCCAGCAGTAAGGGACAGGGGGGTATCAATGAGCAGTTCTTC. The encoded protein is CASSKGQGGINEQFF.

V usage is TRBV10-2 and J usage is TRBJ2-5; possible D gene TRBD2, 5 bases. V lost 0 bases and J 1 base, leaving 9 bases between the germline ends. CDR1 and CDR2 from the germline V gene are WSHSY and SAAADI. The CDR3 length is 15 residues. The CDR3 DNA sequence: TGCGCCAGCAGTGAGTCTGTTGGGAGCCAAGAGACCCAGTACTTC. Its translation: CASSESVGSQETQYF.

The chain uses TRBV27 and TRBJ2-6, with D uncertain. V lost 3 bases, J lost 4 bases, and 7 bases lay in between. The CDR3 contains 14 residues. Germline V gene lookup returns CDR1 MNHEY and CDR2 SMNVEV (reference sequence). CDR3 sequence: CASSFEEGANVLTF. Written as DNA, the CDR3 is TGTGCCAGCAGTTTCGAGGAGGGGGCCAACGTCCTGACTTTC.

In its sample, this clone was seen a few times. The rearrangement links TRBV7-9 to TRBJ1-1, with TRBD1 matching 8 bases. The junction had 4 bases not matched to a gene; V was cut back by 5 bases and J by 5 bases. This CDR3 is 13 amino acids long. Per the germline V gene, CDR1 is SEHNR and CDR2 is FQNEAQ (reference sequence). The CDR3 reads CASSAGQGTEAFF. Written as DNA, the CDR3 is TGTGCCAGCAGCGCTGGACAGGGTACTGAAGCTTTCTTT.

The chain combines TRBV18 with TRBJ2-1, with 7 nucleotides matching TRBD2. This CDR3 has 15 amino acids. Germline trimming cut 3 bases from V and 5 bases from J; bases unmatched to any gene: 7. The germline V gene has CDR1 KGHSH and CDR2 LQKENI. As DNA, the CDR3 is TGTGCCAGCTCACCTGGACTAGTAGAGAACAATGAGCAGTTCTTC. Its translation is CASSPGLVENNEQFF.

This chain links TRBV4-1 with TRBJ2-7; tentatively, D is TRBD2 (5 bases). The V end lost 1 base, the J end lost 12 bases, and 13 bases lay between the germline ends. The germline gives CDR1 MGHRA, CDR2 YSYEKL. This CDR3 is built from 12 residues. This chain's CDR3 is CASSQGASGLYF. Here the CDR3 DNA reads TGCGCCAGCAGCCAAGGGGCCTCCGGACTGTACTTC.

This clone was found a few times. The V gene is TRBV11-2, the J gene TRBJ2-5, with TRBD2 matching over 11 bases. V was pared by 5 bases and J by 3 bases, with 5 bases of the junction left unmatched. CDR1 and CDR2 (germline): SGHAT, FQNNGV. This CDR3 is 15 amino acids long. CDR3 DNA sequence: TGTGCCAGCAGCCCGGGACTAGCGGAGGAAGAGACCCAGTACTTC. Encoded protein: CASSPGLAEEETQYF.

In this sample, this clone turned up once. This chain connects TRBV11-2 to TRBJ2-1; TRBD2 matches at 13 bases. Losses at the gene ends were 5 bases for V and 8 bases for J; bases not matched to a gene: 15. The CDR3 sequence is 18 residues long. Per the germline V gene, CDR1 is SGHAT and CDR2 is FQNNGV. CDR3 bases: TGTGCCAGCAGCGTCCGGGACGTGGGACTAGCGGGGTTGGATGAGCAGTTCTTC. Protein sequence: CASSVRDVGLAGLDEQFF.

The V gene is TRBV5-1, the J gene TRBJ2-2, with D possibly matching TRBD2 (5 bases). The CDR3 covers 16 residues. The germline V gene has CDR1 SGHRS and CDR2 YFSETQ. Trimming left V 0 bases short and J 4 bases short, with 13 bases between. CDR3: CASSLAGVAPTGELFF. The CDR3 nucleotides are TGCGCCAGCAGCTTGGCCGGGGTAGCGCCCACCGGGGAGCTGTTTTTT. Supplemented by reference TRBV5-1 and TRBJ2-2, the full variable domain reads KAGVTQTPRYLIKTRGQQVTLSCSPISGHRSVSWYQQTPGQGLQFLFEYFSETQRNKGNFPGRFSGRQFSNSRSEMNVSTLELGDSALYLCASSLAGVAPTGELFFGEGSRLTVL.

The rearrangement uses TRBV25-1 and TRBJ1-1; tentatively, D is TRBD1 (6 bases). The CDR3 is made up of 13 amino acids. V was clipped by 4 bases and J by 2 bases, with 8 bases between them. Germline V CDR1 and CDR2: MGHDK, SYGVNS. The CDR3 coding sequence is TGTGCCAGCAGTGCAGGGGACAACACTGAAGCTTTCTTT. Translation gives CASSAGDNTEAFF.

This clone has just one count. CDR3 region: CASSTGTSGRVHEQFF. The CDR3 DNA is TGTGCCAGCAGTACTGGGACTAGCGGGAGGGTACATGAGCAGTTCTTC. This sequence joins TRBV6-2 or TRBV6-3 and TRBJ2-1; 16 bases are shared with TRBD2. The CDR3 length is 16 residues. From germline, CDR1 is MNHEY and CDR2 SVGEGT. Trimming removed 5 bases from V and 8 bases from J; junction bases left unmatched: 6.

The rearrangement joins TRBV4-1 to TRBJ1-1, with 7 nucleotides matching TRBD1. Looked up from germline, CDR1 is MGHRA and CDR2 is YSYEKL. The CDR3 covers 20 residues. After removal of 1 base from V and 0 bases from J, the junction contained 17 bases not matched to a gene. CDR3 protein: CASSQAVALQRGRLNTEAFF. The CDR3 nucleotides are TGCGCCAGCAGCCAAGCGGTTGCGTTACAGAGGGGGCGCTTGAACACTGAAGCTTTCTTT.

V usage is TRBV19 and J usage is TRBJ2-5; 13 bases map to TRBD2. In germline, CDR1 is LNHDA, CDR2 SQIVND (reference sequence). CDR3 size: 15 residues. V lost 5 bases, J lost 6 bases, and 6 bases stayed unmatched. CDR3 loop: CASSGLAGETKTQYF. The CDR3 DNA reads as TGTGCCAGTAGTGGACTAGCGGGAGAGACGAAGACCCAGTACTTC.

The DNA of the CDR3 is TGTGCCAGCAGTCAGGGGGAACCTGGCTACAATGAGCAGTTCTTC. It encodes CASSQGEPGYNEQFF. V usage is TRBV2 and J usage is TRBJ2-1; 7 bases are shared with TRBD1. The CDR3 is 15 residues long. Germline CDR1 reads SNHLY; CDR2 reads FYNNEI. Germline trimming cut 5 bases from V and 3 bases from J; bases unmatched to any gene: 7.